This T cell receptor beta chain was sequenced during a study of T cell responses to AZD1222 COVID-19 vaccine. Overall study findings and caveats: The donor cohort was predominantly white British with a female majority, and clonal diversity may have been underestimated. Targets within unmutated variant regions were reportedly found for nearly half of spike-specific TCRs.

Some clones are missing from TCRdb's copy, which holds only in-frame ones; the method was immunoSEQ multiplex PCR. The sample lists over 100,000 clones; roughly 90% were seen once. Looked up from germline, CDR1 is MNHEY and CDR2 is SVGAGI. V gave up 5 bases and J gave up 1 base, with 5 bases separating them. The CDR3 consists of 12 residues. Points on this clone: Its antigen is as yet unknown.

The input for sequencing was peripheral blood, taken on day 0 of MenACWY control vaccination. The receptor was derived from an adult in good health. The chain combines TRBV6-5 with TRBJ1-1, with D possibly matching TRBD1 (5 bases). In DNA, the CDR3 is TGTGCCAGCAGTCAGGGGAACACTGAAGCTTTCTTT. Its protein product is CASSQGNTEAFF.